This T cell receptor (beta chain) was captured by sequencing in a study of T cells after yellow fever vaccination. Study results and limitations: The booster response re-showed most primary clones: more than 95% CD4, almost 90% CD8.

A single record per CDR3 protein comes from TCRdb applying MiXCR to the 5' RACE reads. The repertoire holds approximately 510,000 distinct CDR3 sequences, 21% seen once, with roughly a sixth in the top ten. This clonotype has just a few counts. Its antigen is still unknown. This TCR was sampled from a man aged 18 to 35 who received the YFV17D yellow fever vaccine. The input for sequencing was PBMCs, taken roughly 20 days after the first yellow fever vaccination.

CDR3 sequence: CASSQLPDRGYTF. The CDR3 region has the DNA TGTGCCAGCAGCCAATTGCCGGACCGGGGCTACACCTTC. J is TRBJ1-2 and V is TRBV16; no reliable D call. V gave up 1 base and J gave up 8 bases, with 11 bases separating them. The germline V gene encodes CDR1 KGHSY and CDR2 FQNENV. The CDR3 covers 13 residues.